This T cell receptor beta chain came from a study of CD8+ T cells in alopecia areata. General study points: With one nonresponder, baseline CD8+ expansion's link to response remains uncertain.

Trimming took 0 bases from V and 4 from J, leaving 15 bases between them. This CDR3 region has 16 residues. Per germline, CDR1 SGHRS and CDR2 YFSETQ. Indicated treatment: oral pan-JAK inhibitor, 5-10 mg twice daily. Obtained from alopecia areata patients were lesional scalp punch biopsies along with peripheral blood. Sorted populations comprised CD4+ and CD8+ T cells obtained from PBMCs. Extracted RNA was reverse transcribed, and the resulting cDNA served as sequencing template. Sequencing was performed with immunoSEQ multiplex PCR; in TCRdb, only in-frame clones are kept and a portion is missing. The table records under 350,000 clones, 58% of them present only once. Note on this clone: Its antigen remains unidentified.

The clonotype comes from a human donor with alopecia areata. Sequencing was performed on CD4+ T cells sorted from blood, taken at week 24, from a patient treated with tofacitinib. V gene TRBV5-1 combines with J gene TRBJ2-3; possible D gene TRBD2, 6 bases. Here the CDR3 reads CASSLAGRGSSDTQYF. The CDR3 region has the DNA TGCGCCAGCAGCTTGGCCGGGCGGGGAAGCTCAGATACGCAGTATTTT.